The 21 T cell receptor beta chains below all came from one sample that was sequenced in a study of blood T cell repertoires in COVID-19 (dated by TCRdb to 2018 to 2020). Receptor amplification or capture employed the immunoSEQ multiplex PCR assay. This is the immuneACCESS table as TCRdb keeps it, with only in-frame sequences that have V and J called. A part of the clones is gone; compared with another copy, unresolved V genes explain less than half, and the rest is unexplained. The sample table records around 150,000 clones; 60% to 80% of these occur just once. About 8.4% of the sample rests with the top ten. Sequencing was performed on peripheral blood. Receptor source: a woman in her 50s with active or convalescent COVID-19.

The CDR3 bases are TGCGCCAGCAGTTTCGGGAAAGGGAGGGGATCCTACGAGCAGTACTTC. Its protein product is CASSFGKGRGSYEQYF. The chain combines TRBV5-1 with TRBJ2-7; 7 positions match TRBD2. Germline values: CDR1 SGHRS, CDR2 YFSETQ. J lost 1 base, V lost 5 bases, and 12 bases had no gene match. CDR3 length: 16 amino acids.

The chain couples TRBV28 to TRBJ2-5, with 7 bases fitting TRBD2. V shed 8 bases and J 1 base; nucleotides not matched to a gene: 10. The CDR3 extends over 15 amino acids. Per germline, CDR1 MDHEN and CDR2 SYDVKM. The CDR3 loop reads CASASGGEGQETQYF. Here the CDR3 DNA reads TGTGCCAGCGCCTCGGGGGGTGAGGGCCAAGAGACCCAGTACTTC.

The chain links TRBV19 to TRBJ2-3; 10 bases line up with TRBD2. This CDR3 is built from 16 residues. Germline values: CDR1 LNHDA, CDR2 SQIVND (reference sequence). V gave up 5 bases and J gave up 5 bases; unmatched junction bases: 10. CDR3 sequence reads: CASSPPSPSGRDTQYF. The CDR3 DNA is TGTGCCAGTAGTCCCCCATCCCCTAGCGGGAGAGATACGCAGTATTTT. Supplemented by reference TRBV19 and TRBJ2-3, the full variable domain reads DGGITQSPKYLFRKEGQNVTLSCEQNLNHDAMYWYRQDPGQGLRLIYYSQIVNDFQKGDIAEGYSVSREKKESFPLTVTSAQKNPTAFYLCASSPPSPSGRDTQYFGPGTRLTVL.

The chain has TRBV5-1 and TRBJ1-6; D gene ambiguous. The V end was cut by 1 base, the J end by 7 bases, with 9 bases between. CDR3 size: 14 residues. CDR1 SGHRS and CDR2 YFSETQ come from the germline V gene. The chain's CDR3 is CASSLLQSNSPLHF. DNA for the CDR3: TGCGCCAGCAGCTTGTTACAGTCCAATTCACCCCTCCACTTT.

V is TRBV19 and J is TRBJ1-1, with D perhaps TRBD1 (6 bases). Per germline, CDR1 LNHDA and CDR2 SQIVND (reference sequence). Trimming took 6 bases from V and 1 from J, leaving 12 bases between them. This CDR3 comprises 14 residues. As DNA, the CDR3 is TGTGCCAGTAGGCCCGGGACATCGAACACTGAAGCTTTCTTT. Protein product: CASRPGTSNTEAFF.

V and J are TRBV18 and TRBJ2-7, with 13 bases aligning to TRBD2. Germline V gives CDR1 KGHSH, CDR2 LQKENI. CDR3 length: 16 residues. V was pared by 0 bases and J by 4 bases, with 3 bases of the junction left unmatched. CDR3 region: CASSPPLAGGTYEQYF. The CDR3 bases are TGTGCCAGCTCACCACCACTAGCGGGAGGGACTTACGAGCAGTACTTC. The entire variable domain, with the rest obtained from reference TRBV18 and TRBJ2-7, is as follows: NAGVMQNPRHLVRRRGQEARLRCSPMKGHSHVYWYRQLPEEGLKFMVYLQKENIIDESGMPKERFSAEFPKEGPSILRIQQVVRGDSAAYFCASSPPLAGGTYEQYFGPGTRLTVT.

The chain joins TRBV11-2 to TRBJ2-5, with D perhaps matching TRBD2 (6 bases). Trimming took 5 bases from V and 1 from J, leaving 11 bases between them. The CDR3 loop spans 14 amino acids. Germline CDR1 reads SGHAT; CDR2 reads FQNNGV. DNA of the CDR3: TGTGCCAGCAGCCCCGGGACTCTCCAAGAGACCCAGTACTTC. Encoded protein: CASSPGTLQETQYF.

The count of this clone is one. V gene TRBV7-9 combines with J gene TRBJ2-7, with 7 bases aligning to TRBD2. This CDR3 comprises 16 residues. Germline CDR1 reads SEHNR; CDR2 reads FQNEAQ (reference sequence). The V and J ends lost 5 bases and 0 bases, in that order; junction bases with no gene match: 10. This CDR3 reads CASSPAGQKSSYEQYF. CDR3 coding DNA: TGTGCCAGCAGCCCAGCGGGGCAGAAGAGCTCCTACGAGCAGTACTTC. The full variable domain, with the rest looked up from reference TRBV7-9 and TRBJ2-7, is DTGVSQNPRHKITKRGQNVTFRCDPISEHNRLYWYRQTLGQGPEFLTYFQNEAQLEKSRLLSDRFSAERPKGSFSTLEIQRTEQGDSAMYLCASSPAGQKSSYEQYFGPGTRLTVT.

The chain uses TRBV27 and TRBJ1-1; D perhaps matches TRBD1 (6 bases). Germline V CDR1 and CDR2: MNHEY, SMNVEV (reference sequence). The CDR3 covers 12 residues. V lost 3 bases and J 9 bases, leaving 11 bases between the germline ends. The CDR3 region has the DNA TGTGCCAGCAGTTTTTCAGGGGAAAAAGCTTTCTTT. Translation: CASSFSGEKAFF.

The chain carries TRBV9 and TRBJ2-1; 12 positions agree with TRBD2. The germline V gene has CDR1 SGDLS and CDR2 YYNGEE. The CDR3 is made up of 14 amino acids. Losses at the gene ends were 3 bases for V and 6 bases for J; bases not matched to a gene: 1. The CDR3 region has the DNA TGTGCCAGCAGCGGACTAGCGGGGGTCAATGAGCAGTTCTTC. Protein: CASSGLAGVNEQFF.

The chain uses TRBV27 and TRBJ1-2; the match to TRBD1 covers 10 bases. The CDR3 runs 15 residues. Losses at the gene ends were 6 bases for V and 3 bases for J; bases not matched to a gene: 7. The germline CDR1 and CDR2 sequences are MNHEY and SMNVEV (reference sequence). The CDR3 is CASRMTGGLYYGYTF. The CDR3 coding sequence is TGTGCCAGCAGGATGACAGGGGGCTTATACTATGGCTACACCTTC.

The chain has TRBV25-1 and TRBJ2-2; D possibly corresponds to TRBD2 (6 bases). This CDR3 region has 15 residues. Germline V gene lookup returns CDR1 MGHDK and CDR2 SYGVNS. V lost 1 base and J lost 2, with 8 bases in between. The CDR3 DNA is TGTGCCAGCAGTGAATGGACTACAAACACCGGGGAGCTGTTTTTT. It codes for CASSEWTTNTGELFF.

This chain connects TRBV6-5 to TRBJ2-7; TRBD2 aligns across 10 bases. The V segment lost 4 bases and the J segment 7 bases; nucleotides outside the gene matches: 7. CDR1 is MNHEY and CDR2 is SVGAGI in the germline V gene. The CDR3 extends over 14 amino acids. In nucleotides, the CDR3 is TGTGCCAGCAGTTCCCTAGCGGGGGCGGTAGAGCAGTACTTC. It is translated as CASSSLAGAVEQYF.

The rearrangement uses TRBV10-3 and TRBJ2-3; 8 bases map to TRBD2. Trimming cost V 10 bases and J 3 bases; bases outside gene matches: 12. CDR1 is ENHRY and CDR2 is SYGVKD in the germline V gene. The CDR3 totals 15 residues. The CDR3, as DNA: TGTGCCACCTCGGGTACCAGCGGGAGAACAGATACGCAGTATTTT. This encodes CATSGTSGRTDTQYF.

The chain carries TRBV7-3 and TRBJ2-2, with 15 nucleotides matching TRBD2. V gave up 1 base and J gave up 2 bases; unmatched junction bases: 5. The V gene's germline CDR1 is SGHTA and CDR2 FQGTGA. CDR3 length: 19 residues. As DNA, the CDR3 is TGTGCCAGCAGCTTAATGGGGGGACTAGCGGGAGGAAACACCGGGGAGCTGTTTTTT. Protein: CASSLMGGLAGGNTGELFF.

A remark on this clone: No DNA is shown, since the ends of the CDR3 on it are uncertain; the CDR3 is the one TCRdb lists. The chain carries TRBV2 and TRBJ2-7; the D call of TRBD1 is as the table states it, not checked on the DNA. From germline, CDR1 is SNHLY and CDR2 FYNNEI. 14 amino acids form the CDR3, both terminal residues included. The CDR3 sequence: CASSSSGQGFEQYF.

This clone was observed a single time. The chain carries TRBV29-1 and TRBJ1-1, with 9 bases fitting TRBD1. Germline values: CDR1 SQVTM, CDR2 ANQGSEA. Germline trimming cut 7 bases from V and 4 bases from J; bases unmatched to any gene: 13. The CDR3 has 15 amino acids. CDR3 nucleotide sequence: TGCAGCGCCACACAGGGGGCTCATGAAAGCACTGAAGCTTTCTTT. It specifies CSATQGAHESTEAFF.

The CDR3 reads CASSPDRGNYGYTF. The CDR3 DNA is TGTGCCAGCAGCCCGGACAGGGGGAACTATGGCTACACCTTC. The rearrangement joins TRBV14 to TRBJ1-2, with TRBD1 matching over 10 bases. The V and J ends lost 4 bases and 2 bases, in that order; junction bases with no gene match: 1. This CDR3 has 14 residues. Per the germline V gene, CDR1 is SGHDN and CDR2 is FVKESK. Variable domain in full (rest from reference TRBV14 and TRBJ1-2): EAGVTQFPSHSVIEKGQTVTLRCDPISGHDNLYWYRRVMGKEIKFLLHFVKESKQDESGMPNNRFLAERTGGTYSTLKVQPAELEDSGVYFCASSPDRGNYGYTFGSGTRLTVV.

The rearrangement uses TRBV30 and TRBJ1-4, with 7 nucleotides matching TRBD1. From germline, CDR1 is GTSNPN and CDR2 SVGIG (reference sequence). This CDR3 has 15 residues. Unmatched junction bases numbered 9, after V lost 0 bases and J lost 8 bases. CDR3 nucleotides: TGTGCCTGGAGTGTAGAGGCAGGGGGTAGGGAAAAACTGTTTTTT. Encoded protein: CAWSVEAGGREKLFF.

The chain carries TRBV7-9 and TRBJ1-3; 9 nucleotides line up with TRBD1. CDR3 length equals 16 residues. V was clipped by 1 base and J by 4 bases; unmatched bases: 5. Germline lookup yields CDR1 SEHNR and CDR2 FQNEAQ (reference sequence). The CDR3 DNA reads TGTGCCAGCAGCTTAGACACAGGGGGCGCGGGAAACACCATATATTTT. Translation gives CASSLDTGGAGNTIYF.

V gene TRBV6-6 combines with J gene TRBJ2-1; TRBD2 might be the D (5 bases). V was trimmed by 6 bases and J by 5 bases, leaving 20 bases between them. The CDR3 is 16 residues long. Germline V gene data show CDR1 as MNHNY and CDR2 as SVGAGI (reference sequence). The CDR3 bases are TGTGCCAGCAGCCCCACTCGAGGGAGAGCTAACAATGAGCAGTTCTTC. Protein sequence: CASSPTRGRANNEQFF.